This T cell receptor (beta chain) comes out of a study of T cell repertoires in cytomegalovirus infection. From germline, CDR1 is SGHDN and CDR2 FVKESK. V lost 8 bases and J lost 7, with 12 bases in between. The CDR3 runs 13 residues. TCRdb processed the reads anew with MiXCR; each CDR3 protein has one entry. Of fewer than 850,000 distinct CDR3 sequences in the sample, approximately 32% are singletons; the top ten hold 10% to 15%. About this clonotype itself: No antigen is known for it.

This TCR was recovered from a human donor in good health (CMV status not recorded). Some clones in this sample may be carry-over from other donors' samples. The specimen comprised cultured CD8+ T cells from PBMCs, sampled from culture after CMV antigen stimulation. The chain carries TRBV14 and TRBJ1-6; weak D call: TRBD1 (5 bases). The CDR3: CASGQGSNSPLHF. CDR3 nucleotide sequence: TGTGCCAGCGGGCAGGGTTCGAATTCACCCCTCCACTTT.